These T cell receptor beta chains were read from a single sample in a study of blood T cell repertoires in COVID-19. Sequencing used immunoSEQ multiplex PCR; TCRdb keeps in-frame clones, though not all of them. This sample carries 150,000 to 200,000 clones, roughly 80% of them seen once, and the ten largest clones take less than 7%. Sample: peripheral blood. These receptor sequences come from a woman between 40 and 50 years old with COVID-19, enrolled during active disease. Each CDR3 is given with its conserved first and last residue.

TRBV5-4	TRBJ2-4	CASSLSSGKNIQYF
TRBV21-1	TRBJ1-5	CASSNPDRGRFQPQHF
TRBV2	TRBJ1-3	CASTNGGGEFSGNTIYF
TRBV12-5	TRBJ2-5	CATTPWGGQAWTQYF
TRBV2	TRBJ1-2	CASNGQGNNYGYTF
TRBV6-5	TRBJ2-2	CASSPRGGSAGELFF
TRBV19	TRBJ1-2	CASSILLGQTNYGYTF
TRBV27	TRBJ2-1	CASSFGTGGYNEQFF
TRBV27	TRBJ1-1	CASSFLRPASGRGPEAFF
TRBV19	TRBJ2-1	CASSRGLPLEQFF
TRBV27	TRBJ1-5	CASSLLGQKNQPQHF
TRBV12-3/TRBV12-4	TRBJ2-3	CASRALADTQYF
TRBV20-1	TRBJ1-2	CSATDGYTF
TRBV4-1	TRBJ1-5	CASSQEGERGDQPQHF
TRBV6-4	TRBJ1-1	CASMIVRGQNTEAFF
TRBV18	TRBJ1-2	CASSPSNPGFGYGYTF
TRBV19	TRBJ2-7	CASRGTGTYEQYF
TRBV27	TRBJ2-7	CASRNPGTSGEQYF
TRBV12-3/TRBV12-4	TRBJ2-2	CASSLWETGELFF
TRBV28	TRBJ1-2	CASSKSNYGYTF
TRBV7-2	TRBJ1-2	CASRGPGQGYYGYTF
TRBV7-2	TRBJ1-5	CASSLFGIDNQPQHF
TRBV2	TRBJ2-5	CASSELAGGRETQYF
TRBV7-2	TRBJ2-7	CASRIGAGITYEQYF
TRBV7-6	TRBJ2-2	CASTLLGPANTGELFF
TRBV9	TRBJ2-4	CASSVRGSDKNIQYF
TRBV6-6	TRBJ1-1	CASSYLMGQGNTEAFF
TRBV27	TRBJ1-2	CASRRGTGGGYGYTF
TRBV24-1	TRBJ2-3	CATSDQTAGEADTQYF
TRBV3-1/TRBV3-2	TRBJ2-5	CASSATEYETQYF
TRBV28	TRBJ1-6	CASSSQGTDYNSPLHF
TRBV11-2	TRBJ1-3	CASSLEPAGNTIYF
TRBV29-1	TRBJ2-1	CSVGLTRGEQFF
TRBV2	TRBJ2-2	CASRLRLTGELFF
TRBV27	TRBJ1-4	CSSGEGEKLFF
TRBV2	TRBJ1-1	CACSSGETMNTEAFF
TRBV5-4	TRBJ2-2	CASTRNRGRGTGELFF
TRBV5-1	TRBJ2-3	CASSLGLATDTQYF
TRBV7-9	TRBJ2-1	CASSWVGSGRENEQFF
TRBV5-1	TRBJ1-6	CASSSRQDNSPLHF
TRBV4-2	TRBJ1-1	CASSQTSDSTMNTEAFF
TRBV3-1/TRBV3-2	TRBJ2-7	CASSLLGPTYEQYF
TRBV6-2/TRBV6-3	TRBJ2-1	CASSSISGRADNEQFF
TRBV10-3	TRBJ2-7	CATKGEYEQYF
TRBV5-6	TRBJ2-5	CASSTTSVKTQYF
TRBV19	TRBJ2-6	CASSSGGAESSGANVLTF
TRBV5-8	TRBJ1-3	CASSASSVYSGNTIYF
TRBV2	TRBJ1-1	CASSLGSTEAFF
TRBV30	TRBJ1-2	CAPDPGDLNYGYTF
TRBV20-1	TRBJ2-7	CTVGGGLEQYF
TRBV6-2/TRBV6-3	TRBJ2-3	CASSRTSGGQAKEYF
TRBV6-6	TRBJ1-5	CASSYEPSNQPQHF
TRBV12-3/TRBV12-4	TRBJ1-2	CASSLAGGLGYTF
TRBV6-2/TRBV6-3	TRBJ1-2	CASSWGKGRNYGYTF
TRBV6-5	TRBJ1-6	CASSYTHRGVGSPLHF
TRBV5-4	TRBJ2-1	CASTLLAGDYNEQFF
TRBV3-1/TRBV3-2	TRBJ1-1	CASTWGVRVNTEAFF
TRBV25-1	TRBJ2-5	CASSELRGIQETQYF
TRBV5-1	TRBJ2-7	CASSLGSGTPYEQYF
TRBV29-1	TRBJ1-2	CSVERQGGVGYTF